The 32 T cell receptor beta chains below were found in one sample sequenced in a study of blood T cell repertoires in COVID-19. The repertoire was sequenced with immunoSEQ multiplex PCR; TCRdb's copy has only in-frame clones and lacks some. In the table there are 140,000 to 150,000 clones, 65% to 85% of which are singletons. The specimen was PBMCs or T cells enriched from blood (not recorded which). These receptors were taken from a woman between 45 and 60 years old who had been exposed to COVID-19.

The chain employs TRBV19 and TRBJ2-7; the match to TRBD1 covers 8 bases. With 5 bases clipped from V and 0 bases from J, the junction kept 6 bases outside the gene matches. The CDR3 consists of 15 residues. The V gene's germline CDR1 is LNHDA and CDR2 SQIVND (reference sequence). The DNA for the CDR3 is TGTGCCAGTAGTTTCGGACAGGGCGTCTCCTACGAGCAGTACTTC. Translated: CASSFGQGVSYEQYF.

This chain links TRBV10-3 with TRBJ2-3; the match to TRBD1 covers 8 bases. Germline trimming cut 6 bases from V and 1 base from J; bases unmatched to any gene: 3. CDR1 and CDR2 from the germline V gene are ENHRY and SYGVKD. The CDR3 totals 14 residues. The CDR3, as DNA: TGTGCCATCAGGCTGACAGGGGGCACAGATACGCAGTATTTT. This codes for CAIRLTGGTDTQYF.

This chain joins TRBV6-4 and TRBJ2-1; 9 positions agree with TRBD1. The J segment lost 7 bases and the V segment lost 0 bases, leaving 7 bases of the junction unmatched. Germline CDR1 reads MRHNA; CDR2 reads SNTAGT. The CDR3 is made up of 16 amino acids. CDR3 amino acids: CASSDSEQGAANEQFF. The CDR3 bases are TGTGCCAGCAGTGACTCGGAACAGGGGGCAGCTAATGAGCAGTTCTTC.

Note on this clone: Other DNA sequences of this sample code for an identical CDR3. This chain connects TRBV6-5 to TRBJ2-1; perhaps TRBD1 as D (6 bases). The CDR3 runs to 13 residues. Germline V gives CDR1 MNHEY, CDR2 SVGAGI. V gave up 7 bases and J gave up 6 bases, with 13 bases separating them. The CDR3 nucleotides are TGTGCCAGCACCCTACTAGGGGGCAATGAGCAGTTCTTC. It yields the protein CASTLLGGNEQFF.

This chain joins TRBV5-1 and TRBJ2-1, with D perhaps TRBD1 (8 bases). Germline V gene sequence: CDR1 SGHRS, CDR2 YFSETQ. CDR3 length: 16 residues. Trimming removed 4 bases from V and 6 bases from J, with 20 bases in between. CDR3 amino acids: CASSLRSTGGANEQFF. As DNA, the CDR3 is TGCGCCAGCAGCCTAAGAAGCACAGGGGGGGCCAATGAGCAGTTCTTC.

This clone was seen a handful of times. V and J are TRBV19 and TRBJ1-5, with a weak D call TRBD1 (6 bases). Germline values: CDR1 LNHDA, CDR2 SQIVND (reference sequence). This CDR3 region has 15 residues. The V and J ends lost 4 bases and 1 base respectively, with 11 bases between them. In DNA, the CDR3 is TGTGCCAGTAGTACACAGGGAGGGAGCAATCAGCCCCAGCATTTT. It specifies CASSTQGGSNQPQHF.

The genes are TRBV4-2 and TRBJ2-3, with 7 bases aligning to TRBD2. Trimming cost V 4 bases and J 2 bases; bases outside gene matches: 9. CDR3 length equals 16 residues. Germline-derived CDR1 and CDR2 are LGHNA and YNFKEQ. The CDR3 DNA reads as TGTGCCAGCAGCCTCCCCACACGGGGGGACACAGATACGCAGTATTTT. Translating gives CASSLPTRGDTDTQYF.

In this sample, this clone turned up once. This chain joins TRBV15 and TRBJ1-3; no clear D. The V gene lost 3 bases and the J gene lost 3 bases, with 9 bases spanning the gap. Looked up from germline, CDR1 is LNHNV and CDR2 is YYDKDF (reference sequence). There are 14 residues in the CDR3. The CDR3 DNA follows: TGTGCCACCAGCAGGGCGAGAGGTGGAAACACCATATATTTT. It yields the protein CATSRARGGNTIYF.

The genes are TRBV19 and TRBJ2-5; 7 positions agree with TRBD2. V gave up 7 bases and J gave up 3 bases; unmatched junction bases: 11. The CDR3 extends over 15 amino acids. Germline lookup yields CDR1 LNHDA and CDR2 SQIVND (reference sequence). Here the CDR3 DNA reads TGTGCCAGTACCCCTAGCGGCAGGGCAGAAGAGACCCAGTACTTC. This encodes CASTPSGRAEETQYF. The entire variable domain, with the rest obtained from reference TRBV19 and TRBJ2-5, is as follows: DGGITQSPKYLFRKEGQNVTLSCEQNLNHDAMYWYRQDPGQGLRLIYYSQIVNDFQKGDIAEGYSVSREKKESFPLTVTSAQKNPTAFYLCASTPSGRAEETQYFGPGTRLLVL.

The chain uses TRBV12-5 and TRBJ1-5; 8 bases map to TRBD1. This CDR3 has 14 residues. Looked up from germline, CDR1 is LGHNT and CDR2 is FRNRAP. V was clipped by 6 bases and J by 2 bases; unmatched bases: 3. CDR3 region: CASGDRGRNQPQHF. The CDR3 DNA sequence: TGTGCTAGTGGCGACAGGGGCCGCAATCAGCCCCAGCATTTT.

The chain links TRBV7-6 to TRBJ2-1, with TRBD2 matching over 9 bases. CDR3 length: 15 residues. J lost 6 bases, V lost 3 bases, and 6 bases had no gene match. The germline V gene has CDR1 SGHVS and CDR2 FNYEAQ. CDR3 DNA sequence: TGTGCCAGCAGCTTTGGGCGGGGGGGCCCCAATGAGCAGTTCTTC. The encoded protein is CASSFGRGGPNEQFF.

This CDR3 is CASSQGLPSGSGETQYF. CDR3 nucleotides: TGTGCCAGCAGCCAAGGCCTACCCAGCGGGAGTGGAGAGACCCAGTACTTC. V usage is TRBV3-1 (or the pseudogene TRBV3-2) and J usage is TRBJ2-5; 8 nucleotides match TRBD2. The trim removed 1 base at V and 4 bases at J, leaving 11 bases unmatched. The CDR3 loop spans 17 amino acids. Germline lookup yields CDR1 LGHDT and CDR2 YNNKEL (reference sequence).

This chain joins TRBV7-9 and TRBJ2-1; 11 nucleotides align to TRBD2. Per germline, CDR1 SEHNR and CDR2 FQNEAQ (reference sequence). Germline trimming cut 3 bases from V and 9 bases from J; bases unmatched to any gene: 4. This CDR3 has 14 residues. This CDR3 is CASSFSGRAGEQFF. Here the CDR3 DNA reads TGTGCCAGCAGCTTTAGCGGGAGGGCTGGTGAGCAGTTCTTC.

The chain joins TRBV4-1 to TRBJ1-6; maybe TRBD1 (5 bases). V gave up 0 bases and J gave up 8 bases, with 17 bases separating them. CDR1 and CDR2 (germline): MGHRA, YSYEKL. The CDR3 sequence is 17 residues long. The CDR3 loop is CASSQEEGLRGDSPLHF. The CDR3 region has the DNA TGCGCCAGCAGCCAAGAAGAAGGATTACGGGGGGATTCACCCCTCCACTTT.

This clone was observed once. The chain combines TRBV6-1 with TRBJ1-5, with 7 nucleotides matching TRBD1. After removal of 2 bases from V and 6 bases from J, the junction contained 7 bases not matched to a gene. In germline, CDR1 is MNHNS, CDR2 SASEGT. The CDR3 consists of 15 residues. The CDR3 is CASSEHRGQVQPQHF. The CDR3 bases are TGTGCCAGCAGTGAACACAGGGGTCAGGTTCAGCCCCAGCATTTT.

This clone came up once. The chain joins TRBV30 to TRBJ2-3; possibly TRBD2 for D (6 bases). Trimming took off 3 bases at V and 7 bases at J, with 14 bases between the two ends. Germline V gene lookup returns CDR1 GTSNPN and CDR2 SVGIG (reference sequence). The CDR3 contains 13 residues. The CDR3 DNA sequence: TGTGCCTGGAGGGCGGGAAGGGGTTATACGCAGTATTTT. Protein: CAWRAGRGYTQYF.

The chain combines TRBV18 with TRBJ1-4, with 8 bases identical to TRBD1. The J segment lost 2 bases and the V segment lost 3 bases, leaving 11 bases of the junction unmatched. Germline CDR1 KGHSH, CDR2 LQKENI. This CDR3 has 18 amino acids. For the CDR3, the DNA is TGTGCCAGCTCACCGAAGAGGCAGGGGGCGCTCACTAATGAAAAACTGTTTTTT. This codes for CASSPKRQGALTNEKLFF. The variable domain in full, completed from reference TRBV18 and TRBJ1-4, reads NAGVMQNPRHLVRRRGQEARLRCSPMKGHSHVYWYRQLPEEGLKFMVYLQKENIIDESGMPKERFSAEFPKEGPSILRIQQVVRGDSAAYFCASSPKRQGALTNEKLFFGSGTQLSVL.

The gene calls are TRBV9 and TRBJ1-1; D uncertain. V was clipped by 0 bases and J by 3 bases, with 6 bases between them. Germline-derived CDR1 and CDR2 are SGDLS and YYNGEE. CDR3 length: 13 residues. Written as DNA, the CDR3 is TGTGCCAGCAGCGTAGATGAGGACACTGAAGCTTTCTTT. The encoded protein is CASSVDEDTEAFF.

V usage is TRBV9 and J usage is TRBJ2-3, with TRBD2 matching over 8 bases. This CDR3 is 16 amino acids long. Germline values: CDR1 SGDLS, CDR2 YYNGEE. J gave up 1 base and V 0 bases, and 4 bases lay outside the gene matches. The CDR3 sequence: CASSVGGAGGTDTQYF. Written as DNA, the CDR3 is TGTGCCAGCAGCGTAGGGGGAGCGGGGGGCACAGATACGCAGTATTTT. The variable domain in full, with the rest retrieved from reference TRBV9 and TRBJ2-3, is DSGVTQTPKHLITATGQRVTLRCSPRSGDLSVYWYQQSLDQGLQFLIQYYNGEERAKGNILERFSAQQFPDLHSELNLSSLELGDSALYFCASSVGGAGGTDTQYFGPGTRLTVL.

This clone was found once. The chain recombines TRBV7-2 with TRBJ2-1, with TRBD2 matching 7 bases. The junction had 9 bases not matched to a gene; V was cut back by 2 bases and J by 8 bases. Germline CDR1 and CDR2: SGHTA and FQGNSA. This CDR3 is built from 15 residues. The CDR3 sequence: CASSLIAGREYEQFF. The CDR3 DNA reads TGTGCCAGCAGCTTAATTGCGGGGAGGGAATATGAGCAGTTCTTC.

This rearrangement joins TRBV12-3 or TRBV12-4 to TRBJ2-7; D may be TRBD1 (6 bases). V was shortened by 5 bases and J by 2 bases, with 10 bases between the two germline ends. The CDR3 runs to 13 residues. The CDR3 DNA reads TGTGCCAGCAGTAGGACAGTAACCTACGAGCAGTACTTC. It yields the protein CASSRTVTYEQYF.

The rearrangement joins TRBV27 to TRBJ2-7; tentative D call: TRBD1 (6 bases). The germline CDR1 and CDR2 sequences are MNHEY and SMNVEV (reference sequence). V lost 3 bases to trimming and J lost 3 bases, with 12 bases between them. This CDR3 is 14 amino acids long. In DNA form, the CDR3 reads TGTGCCAGCAGTTTTCAGGGGTTGATCTACGAGCAGTACTTC. The encoded protein is CASSFQGLIYEQYF.

This clone was detected ten times or more. The J gene is TRBJ2-7, the V gene TRBV9, with D uncertain. The germline V gene encodes CDR1 SGDLS and CDR2 YYNGEE. The CDR3 sequence is 15 residues long. V lost 1 base to trimming and J lost 2 bases, with 13 bases between them. CDR3 sequence: CASSVSAGPTYEQYF. The CDR3 DNA reads as TGTGCCAGCAGCGTATCGGCAGGTCCGACCTACGAGCAGTACTTC.

This rearrangement joins TRBV10-1 to TRBJ2-3; 7 bases align to TRBD2. CDR3 length equals 15 residues. V shed 2 bases, J shed 2 bases, and the junction held 4 bases outside the gene matches. Germline-derived CDR1 and CDR2 are WNHNN and SYGVQD (reference sequence). The CDR3 here is CASSENRGDTDTQYF. The CDR3 nucleotides are TGCGCCAGCAGTGAGAATCGGGGGGACACAGATACGCAGTATTTT.

This chain joins TRBV2 and TRBJ2-1; TRBD2 aligns across 11 bases. Germline CDR1 and CDR2: SNHLY and FYNNEI. After removal of 4 bases from V and 3 bases from J, the junction contained 2 bases not matched to a gene. The CDR3 has 15 residues. The CDR3 protein is CASSAGTSGYNEQFF. In DNA, the CDR3 is TGTGCCAGCAGTGCGGGGACTAGCGGCTACAATGAGCAGTTCTTC.

The chain employs TRBV11-2 and TRBJ2-7; 9 nucleotides align to TRBD1. Losses at the gene ends were 5 bases for V and 2 bases for J; bases not matched to a gene: 10. CDR3 length: 16 amino acids. CDR1 is SGHAT, CDR2 FQNNGV, per germline. CDR3 sequence: CASSRPGDRVTYEQYF. The CDR3 nucleotides read TGTGCCAGCAGCAGGCCCGGGGACAGGGTAACCTACGAGCAGTACTTC.

The chain is built from TRBV4-2 and TRBJ2-2; TRBD2 aligns across 16 bases. CDR1 is LGHNA and CDR2 is YNFKEQ in the germline V gene. The CDR3 is 21 residues long. Trimming at V came to 4 bases and at J to 6 bases, leaving 17 bases not matched to a gene. This chain's CDR3 is CASSPEGQGLAGGQEAGELFF. DNA of the CDR3: TGTGCCAGCAGCCCCGAGGGACAGGGACTAGCGGGGGGGCAAGAGGCCGGGGAGCTGTTTTTT.

Concerning this clone itself: Mismatch with germline at one junction end may stem from a read error. The chain is built from TRBV27 and TRBJ1-2; a weak D match, TRBD1 (6 bases). Germline loops: CDR1 MNHEY, CDR2 SMNVEV (reference sequence). CDR3 size: 12 residues. The CDR3 bases are TGTGCCGGCAGAGCGGACAGATACGGCTACACCTTC. Its protein is CAGRADRYGYTF.

The V and J genes are TRBV4-1 and TRBJ2-7; TRBD2 aligns across 11 bases. The CDR3 has 15 amino acids. Losses at the gene ends were 1 base for V and 4 bases for J; bases not matched to a gene: 3. Germline V lookup: CDR1 MGHRA, CDR2 YSYEKL. For the CDR3, the DNA is TGCGCCAGCAGCCAAGTAACTAGCGGGGGTTACGAGCAGTACTTC. Protein product: CASSQVTSGGYEQYF.

The rearrangement joins TRBV9 to TRBJ1-5; the D gene is possibly TRBD1 (5 bases). Trimming shortened V by 4 bases and J by 7 bases, and 24 bases separated the two germline ends. The CDR3 has 17 amino acids. CDR1 SGDLS and CDR2 YYNGEE come from the germline V gene. CDR3 nucleotides: TGTGCCAGCAGCCCGGGGGGGGTATTATTCCCGGGGCAGCCCCAGCATTTT. Its protein product is CASSPGGVLFPGQPQHF.

CDR3 protein: CASSLTGSSYNEQFF. The CDR3 DNA reads TGTGCCAGCAGCCTGACAGGGAGCTCCTACAATGAGCAGTTCTTC. This chain uses TRBV3-1 (or the pseudogene TRBV3-2) with TRBJ2-1; 7 nucleotides agree with TRBD1. Germline values: CDR1 LGHDT, CDR2 YNNKEL (reference sequence). This CDR3 spans 15 amino acids. V shed 4 bases, J shed 0 bases, and the junction held 3 bases outside the gene matches.

The J gene is TRBJ2-3, the V gene TRBV12-5; TRBD2 might be the D (6 bases). The V end lost 5 bases, the J end lost 3 bases, and 15 bases lay between the germline ends. CDR1 is LGHNT, CDR2 FRNRAP, per germline. This CDR3 contains 15 residues. CDR3 in amino acids: CASGMGGSYTDTQYF. The CDR3 nucleotides read TGTGCTAGTGGTATGGGAGGTTCCTATACAGATACGCAGTATTTT. Full variable domain (missing parts from reference TRBV12-5 and TRBJ2-3): DARVTQTPRHKVTEMGQEVTMRCQPILGHNTVFWYRQTMMQGLELLAYFRNRAPLDDSGMPKDRFSAEMPDATLATLKIQPSEPRDSAVYFCASGMGGSYTDTQYFGPGTRLTVL.